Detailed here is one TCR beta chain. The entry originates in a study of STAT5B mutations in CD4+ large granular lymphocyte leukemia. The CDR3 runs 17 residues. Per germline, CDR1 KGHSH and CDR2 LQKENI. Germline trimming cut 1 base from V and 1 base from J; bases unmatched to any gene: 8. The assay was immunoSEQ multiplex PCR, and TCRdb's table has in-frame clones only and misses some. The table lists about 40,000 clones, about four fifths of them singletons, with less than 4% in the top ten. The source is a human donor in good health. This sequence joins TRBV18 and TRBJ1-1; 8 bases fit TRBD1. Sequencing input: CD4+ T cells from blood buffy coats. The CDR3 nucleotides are TGTGCCAGCTCACCACTTTTCACCGGGACAGGGAACACTGAAGCTTTCTTT. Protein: CASSPLFTGTGNTEAFF. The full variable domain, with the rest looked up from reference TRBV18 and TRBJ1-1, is NAGVMQNPRHLVRRRGQEARLRCSPMKGHSHVYWYRQLPEEGLKFMVYLQKENIIDESGMPKERFSAEFPKEGPSILRIQQVVRGDSAAYFCASSPLFTGTGNTEAFFGQGTRLTVV.